Detailed here is one TCR beta chain. Antigen specificity is unknown. The record originates from a study of lymphopenia after photon versus proton radiotherapy. Study results and caveats: Post-nadir diversity loss with photons came from oligoclonal expansion, particularly CD8+ Temra cells. A bigger post-nadir fall in TCR diversity correlated inversely with survival time in deceased patients. Proton therapy kept repertoires fairly stable, unlike photons, which gained effector/memory cells. Authors raise, but do not show, better survival with proton therapy.

Trimming removed 7 bases from V and 0 bases from J, with 22 bases in between. This CDR3 is 18 amino acids long. CDR1 and CDR2 from the germline V gene are LNHDA and SQIVND (reference sequence). Data came from immunoSEQ multiplex PCR; TCRdb stores just in-frame clones and leaves some out. Of 75,000 to 90,000 clones detected, about 83% appear once; the ten largest clones hold over 1.1%. Sequencing was performed on peripheral blood, taken from a patient treated with proton-based radiotherapy. This TCR came from a man aged 60-69 years with pancreatic cancer. J is TRBJ1-3 and V is TRBV19; tentative D call: TRBD1 (5 bases). The CDR3 loop is CASTTTELLTFSGNTIYF. In nucleotides, the CDR3 is TGTGCCAGTACTACGACAGAGCTACTGACATTCTCTGGAAACACCATATATTTT.